Each of the 19 T cell receptor beta chains below was sequenced from the same sample in a study of OX40 agonist ivuxolimab in advanced cancers. Clones were read by immunoSEQ multiplex PCR, and TCRdb kept only the in-frame ones, dropping some. Of about 96,000 clones listed, about 84% are singletons. The source was CD4+ or CD8+ T cells sorted from blood, collected in a trial of the OX40 agonist ivuxolimab. The receptors shown here come from an adult with an advanced solid tumor such as melanoma, head and neck, liver or kidney cancer.

In its sample, this clone was seen once. The chain carries TRBV5-4 and TRBJ2-1, with 7 bases fitting TRBD1. Germline-derived CDR1 and CDR2 are SGHNT and YYREEE (reference sequence). The CDR3 contains 15 residues. Trimming took 4 bases from V and 0 from J; bases not matched to a gene: 4. CDR3 in amino acids: CASSGTVSSYNEQFF. CDR3 DNA: TGTGCCAGCAGCGGGACAGTGAGCTCCTACAATGAGCAGTTCTTC.

The V and J genes are TRBV7-2 and TRBJ2-3, with 16 bases fitting TRBD2. Germline V gene lookup returns CDR1 SGHTA and CDR2 FQGNSA. The CDR3 loop spans 17 amino acids. V gave up 5 bases and J gave up 5 bases; unmatched junction bases: 7. The CDR3 spells CASSQGTSGGALDTQYF. The CDR3 DNA reads as TGTGCCAGCAGCCAAGGGACTAGCGGGGGGGCATTAGATACGCAGTATTTT. Drawing the rest from reference TRBV7-2 and TRBJ2-3, the complete variable domain is GAGVSQSPSNKVTEKGKDVELRCDPISGHTALYWYRQSLGQGLEFLIYFQGNSAPDKSGLPSDRFSAERTGGSVSTLTIQRTQQEDSAVYLCASSQGTSGGALDTQYFGPGTRLTVL.

DNA for the CDR3: TGTGCCAGCAGTTACTCAGGGGGGGAGGATGAAAAACTGTTTTTT. Translating gives CASSYSGGEDEKLFF. The rearrangement joins TRBV6-5 to TRBJ1-4; TRBD1 might be the D (6 bases). Trimming removed 0 bases from V and 6 bases from J, with 11 bases in between. The CDR3 extends over 15 amino acids. Germline-derived CDR1 and CDR2 are MNHEY and SVGAGI.

This clone was observed a handful of times. The chain couples TRBV7-9 to TRBJ1-1, with D possibly being TRBD1 (6 bases). V was shortened by 6 bases and J by 6 bases, with 17 bases between the two germline ends. Germline assignment: CDR1 SEHNR and CDR2 FQNEAQ (reference sequence). The CDR3 covers 14 residues. CDR3 sequence: CASSLTGPSPEAFF. Written as DNA, the CDR3 is TGTGCCAGCAGTTTGACAGGCCCGAGCCCTGAAGCTTTCTTT.

In this sample, this clone turned up a few times. The chain couples TRBV7-9 to TRBJ2-1; D might be TRBD2 (5 bases). V lost 1 base, J lost 6 bases, and 10 bases lay in between. This CDR3 has 14 residues. Germline values: CDR1 SEHNR, CDR2 FQNEAQ (reference sequence). The CDR3 region has the DNA TGTGCCAGCAGCTTAGGAGCGGCTGGCAATGAGCAGTTCTTC. Its translation is CASSLGAAGNEQFF. Using reference TRBV7-9 and TRBJ2-1 for the parts outside the CDR3, the full variable domain is DTGVSQNPRHKITKRGQNVTFRCDPISEHNRLYWYRQTLGQGPEFLTYFQNEAQLEKSRLLSDRFSAERPKGSFSTLEIQRTEQGDSAMYLCASSLGAAGNEQFFGPGTRLTVL.

The chain employs TRBV19 and TRBJ1-6; possible D gene TRBD1, 5 bases. This CDR3 is 14 amino acids long. Trimming shortened V by 6 bases and J by 6 bases, and 12 bases separated the two germline ends. Germline assignment: CDR1 LNHDA and CDR2 SQIVND (reference sequence). The CDR3 region has the DNA TGTGCCAGTAGATCCAGGGAGTCTAATTCACCCCTCCACTTT. This translates into CASRSRESNSPLHF.

The chain couples TRBV25-1 to TRBJ1-2, with D possibly TRBD1 on 6 matching bases. The CDR3 is 17 residues long. The V end lost 2 bases, the J end lost 0 bases, and 16 bases lay between the germline ends. Germline V gives CDR1 MGHDK, CDR2 SYGVNS. This CDR3 is CASSEVRGPDANYGYTF. In DNA form, the CDR3 reads TGTGCCAGCAGTGAAGTGCGGGGGCCTGACGCTAACTATGGCTACACCTTC.

This sequence joins TRBV19 and TRBJ2-1; 10 bases fit TRBD2. The CDR3 is made up of 15 amino acids. V lost 2 bases, J lost 7 bases, and 5 bases stayed unmatched. Germline V gene data show CDR1 as LNHDA and CDR2 as SQIVND (reference sequence). CDR3 sequence: CASSILAGVGNEQFF. DNA of the CDR3: TGTGCCAGTAGTATACTAGCGGGAGTGGGGAATGAGCAGTTCTTC.

The chain couples TRBV27 to TRBJ1-1; 8 bases fit TRBD1. Trimming took 8 bases from V and 0 from J; bases not matched to a gene: 11. The germline CDR1 and CDR2 sequences are MNHEY and SMNVEV (reference sequence). CDR3 length: 16 amino acids. This CDR3 is CASRVRQGLMNTEAFF. Here the CDR3 DNA reads TGTGCCAGCCGAGTACGACAGGGGCTAATGAACACTGAAGCTTTCTTT.

V and J are TRBV9 and TRBJ2-7; 12 nucleotides align to TRBD2. From germline, CDR1 is SGDLS and CDR2 YYNGEE. V was pared by 1 base and J by 7 bases, with 9 bases of the junction left unmatched. This CDR3 spans 16 amino acids. The CDR3 DNA is TGTGCCAGCAGCGTATCGACTAGCGGGGGCCTCCTAGAGCAGTACTTC. Translating gives CASSVSTSGGLLEQYF.

V is TRBV27 and J is TRBJ1-5; D ambiguous. The CDR3 length is 16 residues. Germline values: CDR1 MNHEY, CDR2 SMNVEV (reference sequence). V was shortened by 0 bases and J by 0 bases, with 9 bases between the two germline ends. CDR3 nucleotides: TGTGCCAGCAGTTTATCGATCCAGCATAGCAATCAGCCCCAGCATTTT. Amino acids: CASSLSIQHSNQPQHF.

The chain recombines TRBV12-2 with TRBJ1-5. TRBV12-2 is a known pseudogene. The length of the CDR3 is 18 residues. The CDR3 loop reads CASRLGHRPPTINQPQHF. CDR3 nucleotides: TGTGCAAGTCGCTTAGGGCACCGGCCACCAACCATTAATCAGCCCCAGCATTTT.

The V gene is TRBV19, the J gene TRBJ2-3, with 9 bases aligning to TRBD2. CDR1 is LNHDA and CDR2 is SQIVND in the germline V gene (reference sequence). The CDR3 runs to 13 residues. V lost 6 bases and J lost 6; bases outside the gene matches: 4. CDR3 sequence: CASSERGADTQYF. CDR3 DNA sequence: TGTGCCAGTAGCGAGCGGGGGGCTGATACGCAGTATTTT.

The chain carries TRBV19 and TRBJ2-2; D gene unclear. Between the trimmed V and J ends, which lost 5 bases and 0 bases, there was a span of 7 bases. This CDR3 has 14 amino acids. Germline lookup yields CDR1 LNHDA and CDR2 SQIVND (reference sequence). The CDR3 DNA reads TGTGCCAGTAGTGCCGCCGCGAACACCGGGGAGCTGTTTTTT. Its protein product is CASSAAANTGELFF.

The rearrangement joins TRBV12-5 to TRBJ1-1, with D hard to call. There are 13 residues in the CDR3. V dropped 1 base and J dropped 1 base, with 4 bases sitting between them. Germline V gene sequence: CDR1 LGHNT, CDR2 FRNRAP. The CDR3 DNA reads TGTGCTAGTGGTTTGGACAAGAACACTGAAGCTTTCTTT. This translates into CASGLDKNTEAFF.

The chain joins TRBV7-9 to TRBJ2-7, with D unresolved. Germline V CDR1 and CDR2: SEHNR, FQNEAQ (reference sequence). This CDR3 is 12 amino acids long. The V gene lost 5 bases and the J gene lost 3 bases, with 8 bases spanning the gap. The CDR3 DNA follows: TGTGCCAGCAGCCCGACCATCTACGAGCAGTACTTC. Its translation: CASSPTIYEQYF.

The chain carries TRBV7-9 and TRBJ2-3; D gene uncertain. The CDR3 runs to 12 residues. V was shortened by 2 bases and J by 5 bases, with 5 bases between the two germline ends. Germline V gene lookup returns CDR1 SEHNR and CDR2 FQNEAQ (reference sequence). CDR3 region: CASSLLGDTQYF. Written as DNA, the CDR3 is TGTGCCAGCAGCTTACTAGGAGATACGCAGTATTTT.

The rearrangement links TRBV4-2 to TRBJ2-3; unclear D gene. CDR1 and CDR2 from the germline V gene are LGHNA and YNFKEQ. V was trimmed by 0 bases and J by 2 bases, leaving 6 bases between them. CDR3 size: 14 residues. The CDR3 DNA sequence: TGTGCCAGCAGCCAAGAAACAGTCACAGATACGCAGTATTTT. Encoded protein: CASSQETVTDTQYF.

The chain couples TRBV30 to TRBJ2-7, with no clear D. Germline V gene data show CDR1 as GTSNPN and CDR2 as SVGIG (reference sequence). The V end lost 1 base, the J end lost 4 bases, and 11 bases lay between the germline ends. This CDR3 has 13 amino acids. Written as DNA, the CDR3 is TGTGCCTGGAGTGAAAGGGCGTCTTACGAGCAGTACTTC. This encodes CAWSERASYEQYF.